This entry is about one T cell receptor (beta chain). Mismatch with germline at one junction end may stem from a read error. These data belong to a study of tumor-infiltrating lymphocytes in primary liver carcinoma. Study background: Each sample had roughly 3.65 to 7.5 million productive TCRbeta reads regardless of tissue type.

The CDR3 is 13 residues long. Germline loops: CDR1 SGHAT, CDR2 FQNNGV. Between roughly 17 and 33 mg of unsorted bulk tissue served as the source from which RNA and DNA were co-extracted. The patients carried chronic HBV infection and had received no treatment. Starting from around 0.45 ug of total RNA, TCR beta cDNA was produced with a primer in the constant region. Nested multiplex PCR, run for three rounds with slightly modified ARM-PCR, yielded TCR beta libraries. Both of the initial two PCR rounds ran for about 11 cycles and employed TRBV1-TRBV30 forward primers alongside a C-beta reverse primer. Using its own MiXCR run on the multiplex PCR reads, TCRdb lists one record per CDR3 protein. Among roughly 32,000 distinct CDR3 sequences listed, roughly two thirds were seen once.

The sample taken for sequencing was liver tumor tissue from sampling region 3. Subset of the sample: tumor region T3, left-lateral pole. The TCR originated in a woman aged 30 to 39 with primary liver carcinoma and hepatitis B virus infection. This chain uses TRBV11-2 with TRBJ2-3; D unresolved. CDR3 residues: CTSSLDRRDTQYF. CDR3 DNA: TGTACCAGCAGCTTAGATAGAAGAGATACGCAGTATTTT.